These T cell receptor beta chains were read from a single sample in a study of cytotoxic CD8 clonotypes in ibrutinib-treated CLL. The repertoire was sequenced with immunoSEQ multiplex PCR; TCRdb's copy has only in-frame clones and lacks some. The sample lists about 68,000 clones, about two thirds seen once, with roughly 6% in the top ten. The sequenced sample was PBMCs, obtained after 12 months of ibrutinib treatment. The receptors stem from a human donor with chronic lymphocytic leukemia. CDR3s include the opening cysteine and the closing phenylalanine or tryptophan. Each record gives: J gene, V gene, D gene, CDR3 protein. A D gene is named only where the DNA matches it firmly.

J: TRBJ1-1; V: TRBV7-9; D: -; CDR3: CASSLSSGRTEAFF
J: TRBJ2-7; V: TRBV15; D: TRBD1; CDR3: CATSRDQGTGSYEQYF
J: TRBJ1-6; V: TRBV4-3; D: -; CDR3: CASSQEFPGNSPLHF
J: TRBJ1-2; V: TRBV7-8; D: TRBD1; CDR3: CASSVFRDRGLRNYGYTF
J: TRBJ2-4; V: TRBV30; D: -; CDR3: CAWSPRRDMAKNIQYF
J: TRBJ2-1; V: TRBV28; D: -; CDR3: CASSQSGSYNEQFF
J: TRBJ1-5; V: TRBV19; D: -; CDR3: CASSYGQPYSNQPQHF
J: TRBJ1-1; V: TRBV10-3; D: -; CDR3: CAISESGAPVLGAFF
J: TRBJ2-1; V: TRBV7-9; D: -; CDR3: CASSGDSYNEQFF
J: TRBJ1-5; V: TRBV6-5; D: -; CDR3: CASSLQGGRQPQHF
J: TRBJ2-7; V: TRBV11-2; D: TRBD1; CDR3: CASSLDLGQGSEQYF
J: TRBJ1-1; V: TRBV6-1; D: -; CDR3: CASTAIRGGDTEAFF
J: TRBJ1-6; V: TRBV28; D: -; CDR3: CASSRAGNNSPLHF
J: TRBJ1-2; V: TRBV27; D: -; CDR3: CASSSGTYGYTF
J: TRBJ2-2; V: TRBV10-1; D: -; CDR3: CASSVRIGELFF
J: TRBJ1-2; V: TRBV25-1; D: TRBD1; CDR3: CASSDGTGRLGYTF
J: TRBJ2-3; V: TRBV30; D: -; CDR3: CAWSAGGSSDTQYF
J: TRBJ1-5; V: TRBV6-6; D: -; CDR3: CASSLGASQPQHF
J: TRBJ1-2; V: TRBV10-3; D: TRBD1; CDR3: CAISEQGLDSYGYTF
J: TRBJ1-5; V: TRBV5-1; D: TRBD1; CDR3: CASSLDPGGLQPQHF
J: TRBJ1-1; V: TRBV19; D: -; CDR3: CASSIDRGGTEAFF
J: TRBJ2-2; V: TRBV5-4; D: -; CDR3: CASSLDGYTGELFF
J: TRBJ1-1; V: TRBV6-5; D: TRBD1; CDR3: CASSPGTGLSEAFF
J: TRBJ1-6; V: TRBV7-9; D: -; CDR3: CASSRTAPSPLHF
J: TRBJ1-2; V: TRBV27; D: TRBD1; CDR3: CASSLVGTANYGYTF
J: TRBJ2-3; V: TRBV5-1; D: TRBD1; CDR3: CASSLARGQGGDTQYF
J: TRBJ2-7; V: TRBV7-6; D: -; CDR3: CASSSPGGPYEQYF
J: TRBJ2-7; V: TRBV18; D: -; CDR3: CASSPGRGEQYF